The 30 T cell receptor beta chains given below trace back to one sample, sequenced in a study of blood T cells in healthy people across ages. A second PCR of roughly 7 to 11 cycles used a sample-barcoded 5' primer and a J-beta primer mix. TCRdb used MiXCR to reprocess the 5' RACE reads, holding one entry per CDR3 protein. The data contain more than 750,000 distinct CDR3 sequences, almost 30% of them singletons. These data are also associated with another study on T cells of mothers and their children.

The source material was blood. The receptors stem from a woman aged 40 to 50 in good health.

The chain is built from TRBV19 and TRBJ2-6, with D possibly being TRBD1 (6 bases). The CDR3 loop spans 14 amino acids. Trimming left V 7 bases short and J 1 base short, with 8 bases between. Germline V lookup: CDR1 LNHDA, CDR2 SQIVND (reference sequence). In DNA, the CDR3 is TGTGCCAGTATCGACAGGTCTGGGGCCAACGTCCTGACTTTC. Translation: CASIDRSGANVLTF.

This clonotype ranks as medium-sized (0.01 to 0.1%). The rearrangement joins TRBV20-1 to TRBJ1-2; 10 bases are shared with TRBD1. V lost 4 bases, J lost 1 base, and 9 bases stayed unmatched. This CDR3 has 16 residues. Per the germline V gene, CDR1 is DFQATT and CDR2 is SNEGSKA (reference sequence). As DNA, the CDR3 is TGCAGTGCTACGGGACAGGGGCCTTCATTTAACTATGGCTACACCTTC. Its translation is CSATGQGPSFNYGYTF.

This sequence joins TRBV7-2 and TRBJ2-5, with D perhaps being TRBD1 or TRBD2 (5 bases each). The CDR3 has 15 amino acids. The V end lost 5 bases, the J end lost 2 bases, and 15 bases lay between the germline ends. Germline values: CDR1 SGHTA, CDR2 FQGNSA. The CDR3 bases are TGTGCCAGCAGCGTTGCCACCGGGGCTCAAGAGACCCAGTACTTC. This sequence encodes CASSVATGAQETQYF.

This rearrangement joins TRBV29-1 to TRBJ1-1; unclear D gene. Trimming shortened V by 7 bases and J by 5 bases, and 11 bases separated the two germline ends. CDR3 length: 11 amino acids. CDR1 and CDR2 from the germline V gene are SQVTM and ANQGSEA. In DNA form, the CDR3 reads TGCAGCGCCTTGGTTTATACTGAAGCTTTCTTT. Protein product: CSALVYTEAFF. The whole variable domain, remainder taken from reference TRBV29-1 and TRBJ1-1, is SAVISQKPSRDICQRGTSLTIQCQVDSQVTMMFWYRQQPGQSLTLIATANQGSEATYESGFVIDKFPISRPNLTFSTLTVSNMSPEDSSIYLCSALVYTEAFFGQGTRLTVV.

This clonotype was counted only a few times. The chain links TRBV6-1 to TRBJ1-5; D unclear. This CDR3 contains 16 residues. The ends were cut back, 1 base at V and 5 bases at J, with 15 bases in the middle. The germline V gene encodes CDR1 MNHNS and CDR2 SASEGT. For the CDR3, the DNA is TGTGCCAGCAGTGAAGGGCGGGCATCCAGTTATCAGCCCCAGCATTTT. Protein sequence: CASSEGRASSYQPQHF.

Many counts were recorded for this clonotype. The chain couples TRBV5-1 to TRBJ2-7; TRBD2 aligns across 7 bases. With V trimmed by 0 bases and J by 1 base, 4 bases remained unmatched. Per germline, CDR1 SGHRS and CDR2 YFSETQ. The CDR3 has 15 residues. This chain's CDR3 is CASSLDSGPSYEQYF. The CDR3 coding sequence is TGCGCCAGCAGCTTGGATAGCGGGCCTTCCTACGAGCAGTACTTC. Using reference TRBV5-1 and TRBJ2-7 for the parts outside the CDR3, the full variable domain is KAGVTQTPRYLIKTRGQQVTLSCSPISGHRSVSWYQQTPGQGLQFLFEYFSETQRNKGNFPGRFSGRQFSNSRSEMNVSTLELGDSALYLCASSLDSGPSYEQYFGPGTRLTVT.

This clonotype has ten or more counts. The genes are TRBV20-1 and TRBJ1-5; tentatively, D is TRBD1 (5 bases). This CDR3 comprises 12 residues. CDR1 and CDR2 (germline): DFQATT, SNEGSKA (reference sequence). Between the trimmed V and J ends, which lost 5 bases and 1 base, there was a span of 6 bases. Written as DNA, the CDR3 is TGCAGTGCTCGACAGAGCAATCAGCCCCAGCATTTT. This translates into CSARQSNQPQHF.

This clonotype has more than one count but fewer than ten. V is TRBV12-3 or TRBV12-4 and J is TRBJ2-3, with D unresolved. V was pared by 5 bases and J by 4 bases, with 13 bases between. The CDR3 is 14 residues long. The CDR3 coding sequence is TGTGCCAGCAGTATGAAAGGGATGGCAGATACGCAGTATTTT. Translation: CASSMKGMADTQYF.

There are many counts of this clonotype. The chain couples TRBV11-2 to TRBJ2-5, with 8 bases that match TRBD2. V gave up 3 bases and J gave up 3 bases; unmatched junction bases: 3. The CDR3 loop spans 14 amino acids. The germline gives CDR1 SGHAT, CDR2 FQNNGV. CDR3 in amino acids: CASSFFGGEETQYF. CDR3 in DNA: TGTGCCAGCAGCTTTTTCGGGGGGGAAGAGACCCAGTACTTC.

The genes are TRBV7-2 and TRBJ1-5; D ambiguous. Germline-derived CDR1 and CDR2 are SGHTA and FQGNSA. The CDR3 is 14 residues long. V gave up 1 base and J gave up 4 bases, with 8 bases separating them. The CDR3 reads CASSLEPPNQPQHF. In DNA form, the CDR3 reads TGTGCCAGCAGCTTAGAGCCCCCAAATCAGCCCCAGCATTTT. The variable domain in full, with the rest retrieved from reference TRBV7-2 and TRBJ1-5, is GAGVSQSPSNKVTEKGKDVELRCDPISGHTALYWYRQSLGQGLEFLIYFQGNSAPDKSGLPSDRFSAERTGGSVSTLTIQRTQQEDSAVYLCASSLEPPNQPQHFGDGTRLSIL.

This clonotype was counted between two and nine times. A junction end diverges from the germline sequence, so it may reflect a read error. The chain recombines TRBV19 with TRBJ1-2, with a tentative D call TRBD1 (5 bases). Germline V gene data show CDR1 as LNHDA and CDR2 as SQIVND (reference sequence). This CDR3 region has 13 residues. CDR3 DNA: TGTGCCAGCAGTACGACAGCTAAATATGGCTACACCTTC. This sequence encodes CASSTTAKYGYTF. Full variable domain (missing parts from reference TRBV19 and TRBJ1-2): DGGITQSPKYLFRKEGQNVTLSCEQNLNHDAMYWYRQDPGQGLRLIYYSQIVNDFQKGDIAEGYSVSREKKESFPLTVTSAQKNPTAFYLCASSTTAKYGYTFGSGTRLTVV.

In its sample, this clonotype was seen a few times. The chain links TRBV7-9 to TRBJ1-5; 10 bases line up with TRBD1. In germline, CDR1 is SEHNR, CDR2 FQNEAQ (reference sequence). The CDR3 is made up of 17 amino acids. J gave up 0 bases and V 6 bases, and 8 bases lay outside the gene matches. CDR3 protein: CASSSAGTGVSNQPQHF. CDR3 sequence (DNA): TGTGCCAGCAGTTCTGCCGGGACAGGGGTTAGCAATCAGCCCCAGCATTTT.

V usage is TRBV29-1 and J usage is TRBJ2-2; possibly TRBD2 for D (5 bases). Trimming removed 4 bases at V and 2 bases at J, with 8 bases between. Germline loops: CDR1 SQVTM, CDR2 ANQGSEA. The CDR3 totals 13 residues. CDR3 residues: CSVARGNTGELFF. CDR3 sequence (DNA): TGCAGCGTTGCCCGGGGAAACACCGGGGAGCTGTTTTTT.

There are many counts of this clonotype. J is TRBJ2-7 and V is TRBV5-1; D might be TRBD1 (6 bases). CDR1 is SGHRS and CDR2 is YFSETQ in the germline V gene. The CDR3 is made up of 14 amino acids. V was clipped by 3 bases and J by 4 bases, with 14 bases between them. This chain's CDR3 is CASSSNLQGYEQYF. The CDR3 DNA is TGCGCCAGCAGCTCAAATCTACAGGGTTACGAGCAGTACTTC.

This clonotype has more than one count but fewer than ten. This clone may be a read error of a much larger clone one base away. Here the CDR3 reads CSARDRASPTYEQYF. As DNA, the CDR3 is TGCAGTGCTAGAGACAGGGCGTCCCCTACCTACGAGCAGTACTTC. The chain links TRBV20-1 to TRBJ2-7; TRBD1 is a possible D gene (5 bases). This CDR3 contains 15 residues. The germline CDR1 and CDR2 sequences are DFQATT and SNEGSKA (reference sequence). V was clipped by 0 bases and J by 2 bases, with 14 bases between them.

This clonotype was seen many times. CDR3 DNA: TGTGCCAGCAGCGGACAGGACCTTGGGACCGGGGAGCTGTTTTTT. It codes for CASSGQDLGTGELFF. The rearrangement uses TRBV7-9 and TRBJ2-2; TRBD1 matches 7 bases. CDR3 length equals 15 residues. Germline assignment: CDR1 SEHNR and CDR2 FQNEAQ (reference sequence). With V trimmed by 5 bases and J by 5 bases, 8 bases remained unmatched.

The chain combines TRBV29-1 with TRBJ2-1; 10 bases map to TRBD1. V gave up 5 bases and J gave up 0 bases; unmatched junction bases: 4. This CDR3 has 15 residues. Germline CDR1 reads SQVTM; CDR2 reads ANQGSEA. The CDR3 sequence: CSVRTGGNSYNEQFF. For the CDR3, the DNA is TGCAGCGTTCGGACAGGGGGGAACTCCTACAATGAGCAGTTCTTC.

V usage is TRBV4-1 and J usage is TRBJ1-1; perhaps TRBD1 as D (6 bases). The CDR3 runs to 14 residues. Germline V gives CDR1 MGHRA, CDR2 YSYEKL. The germline V and J ends were trimmed by 3 bases and 1 base, with 9 bases remaining between them. CDR3 loop: CASSHPGQNTEAFF. CDR3 sequence (DNA): TGCGCCAGCAGCCACCCGGGACAGAACACTGAAGCTTTCTTT.

This clonotype was detected ten times or more. The J gene is TRBJ1-2, the V gene TRBV12-3 or TRBV12-4, with D perhaps matching TRBD1 (5 bases). V was clipped by 1 base and J by 5 bases, with 11 bases between them. This CDR3 has 14 amino acids. The CDR3 region has the DNA TGTGCCAGCAGTTTAGGGGGACGGTTTTATGGCTACACCTTC. Its translation is CASSLGGRFYGYTF.

This chain links TRBV4-1 with TRBJ1-3; D ambiguous. CDR3 length: 15 residues. Germline V gene sequence: CDR1 MGHRA, CDR2 YSYEKL. V was cut by 1 base and J by 4 bases, with 11 bases left in between. CDR3 sequence (DNA): TGCGCCAGCAGCCAAGGGACGGTGCGGGGAAACACCATATATTTT. It specifies CASSQGTVRGNTIYF.

The chain employs TRBV20-1 and TRBJ2-3; the D gene is possibly TRBD1 (5 bases). From germline, CDR1 is DFQATT and CDR2 SNEGSKA (reference sequence). The length of the CDR3 is 15 residues. V gave up 5 bases and J gave up 5 bases, with 20 bases separating them. The CDR3 DNA reads TGCAGTGCTCATCGGGCAGGGAAATCGGTAGATACGCAGTATTTT. Its protein is CSAHRAGKSVDTQYF.

As for this clonotype: Just one base apart from a much larger clone, this may be a read error. The V gene is TRBV29-1, the J gene TRBJ2-1; D is unresolved. V lost 7 bases and J lost 10, with 20 bases in between. From germline, CDR1 is SQVTM and CDR2 ANQGSEA. The CDR3 runs 13 residues. CDR3 sequence (DNA): TGCAGCGCAGAGATACCGAGCTCCTACGAGCAGTTCTTC. Its protein product is CSAEIPSSYEQFF.

The chain carries TRBV19 and TRBJ2-1; TRBD1 matches 9 bases. The V and J ends lost 4 bases and 3 bases, in that order; junction bases with no gene match: 4. This CDR3 comprises 15 residues. Germline V lookup: CDR1 LNHDA, CDR2 SQIVND (reference sequence). The CDR3 loop is CASSTGTGNYNEQFF. The CDR3 DNA reads as TGTGCCAGTAGTACCGGGACAGGGAACTACAATGAGCAGTTCTTC.

The chain is built from TRBV19 and TRBJ2-1, with 7 bases lining up with TRBD2. J gave up 6 bases and V 11 bases, and 10 bases lay outside the gene matches. CDR1 is LNHDA, CDR2 SQIVND, per germline (reference sequence). This CDR3 spans 13 amino acids. Here the CDR3 reads CASVGGMTNEQFF. In DNA form, the CDR3 reads TGTGCCTCCGTCGGGGGGATGACCAATGAGCAGTTCTTC.

The chain employs TRBV5-1 and TRBJ1-2, with a weak D call TRBD1 (6 bases). V lost 3 bases and J lost 2, with 17 bases in between. CDR1 is SGHRS, CDR2 YFSETQ, per germline. The CDR3 extends over 16 amino acids. The CDR3 coding sequence is TGCGCCAGCAGCTCGACCGGGACACTAATGAACTATGGCTACACCTTC. Translated, it gives CASSSTGTLMNYGYTF.

This clonotype was seen only once. This sequence joins TRBV24-1 and TRBJ2-7; either TRBD1 or TRBD2 may supply D (5 bases each). The CDR3 length is 14 residues. The germline CDR1 and CDR2 sequences are KGHDR and SFDVKD. V was cut by 3 bases and J by 5 bases, with 13 bases left in between. CDR3 sequence reads: CATSDRGRGDEQYF. DNA of the CDR3: TGTGCCACCAGTGATCGGGGCCGCGGTGACGAGCAGTACTTC.

This clonotype has a single count. A single base separates this from a much larger clone, so it may be a read error. V usage is TRBV24-1 and J usage is TRBJ2-1, with 9 bases lining up with TRBD1. The CDR3 has 15 residues. Per the germline V gene, CDR1 is KGHDR and CDR2 is SFDVKD. CDR3 protein: CATGDRDRAYNEQFF. In DNA form, the CDR3 reads TGTGCCACCGGTGACCGGGACAGGGCCTACAATGAGCAGTTCTTC.

J is TRBJ2-3 and V is TRBV27, with D possibly being TRBD1 or TRBD2 (5 bases each). V was clipped by 6 bases and J by 2 bases, with 15 bases between them. The CDR3 is 15 amino acids. Germline CDR1 MNHEY, CDR2 SMNVEV (reference sequence). The CDR3 DNA reads as TGTGCCAGCAGCAACCTGGGGACCTCCACAGATACGCAGTATTTT. Protein product: CASSNLGTSTDTQYF.

This clonotype was counted only a few times. The chain is built from TRBV12-3 or TRBV12-4 and TRBJ2-3; D remains unclear. V was trimmed by 3 bases and J by 6 bases, leaving 10 bases between them. The CDR3 consists of 13 residues. The CDR3 DNA follows: TGTGCCAGCAGTTTTCGACGGCCGGATACGCAGTATTTT. Translated, it gives CASSFRRPDTQYF.

This clonotype was counted between two and nine times. The gene calls are TRBV28 and TRBJ1-1; D may be TRBD1 (5 bases). Trimming removed 5 bases at V and 5 bases at J, with 12 bases between. Germline assignment: CDR1 MDHEN and CDR2 SYDVKM. The length of the CDR3 is 13 residues. For the CDR3, the DNA is TGTGCCAGCAGTGAGGGGCGGTGGACTGAAGCTTTCTTT. The encoded protein is CASSEGRWTEAFF.